These T cell receptor beta chains were read from a single sample in a study of glioma-infiltrating T cells after dendritic cell vaccination. The repertoire was sequenced with immunoSEQ multiplex PCR; TCRdb's copy has only in-frame clones and lacks some. The sample includes about 94,000 clones, approximately 80% of them seen just once. The material was blood, obtained after dendritic cell vaccination. The receptors stem from a human donor with glioblastoma. CDR3s include the opening cysteine and the closing phenylalanine or tryptophan. Fields, in order: clone size, V gene, J gene, D gene, CDR3 protein, CDR3 DNA. A D gene is named only where the DNA matches it firmly. The size entry is marked missing in some rows and otherwise reads once, few, many or a size class.

clone_size: NA; v_call: TRBV19; j_call: TRBJ1-1; d_call: NA; cdr3_aa: CVSSLGGRTEAFF; cdr3_nt: TGTGTCAGTTCACTTGGGGGCAGGACTGAAGCTTTCTTT
clone_size: NA; v_call: TRBV2; j_call: TRBJ1-5; d_call: TRBD1; cdr3_aa: CASSEQGVDQPQHF; cdr3_nt: TGTGCCAGCAGTGAACAGGGGGTGGATCAGCCCCAGCATTTT
clone_size: NA; v_call: TRBV6-5; j_call: TRBJ2-6; d_call: TRBD1; cdr3_aa: CASSRTGSGANVLTF; cdr3_nt: TGTGCCAGCAGTCGGACAGGTTCTGGGGCCAACGTCCTGACTTTC
clone_size: NA; v_call: TRBV7-8; j_call: TRBJ1-2; d_call: TRBD1; cdr3_aa: CASSLEGQGNYGYTF; cdr3_nt: TGTGCCAGCAGCTTAGAGGGACAGGGGAACTATGGCTACACCTTC
clone_size: once; v_call: TRBV9; j_call: TRBJ1-2; d_call: NA; cdr3_aa: CASSKTTEQGSWGYTF; cdr3_nt: TGTGCCAGCAGCAAAACCACCGAACAGGGATCATGGGGCTACACCTTC
clone_size: NA; v_call: TRBV5-1; j_call: TRBJ1-1; d_call: NA; cdr3_aa: CASSLMDSTEAFF; cdr3_nt: TGCGCCAGCAGCTTGATGGACAGCACTGAAGCTTTCTTT
clone_size: NA; v_call: TRBV28; j_call: TRBJ1-4; d_call: NA; cdr3_aa: CASRLSGGGKKLFF; cdr3_nt: TGTGCCAGCAGATTGAGCGGGGGCGGGAAAAAACTGTTTTTT
clone_size: NA; v_call: TRBV5-1; j_call: TRBJ2-7; d_call: NA; cdr3_aa: CASSWTVPSYEQYF; cdr3_nt: TGCGCCAGCAGCTGGACAGTTCCCTCCTACGAGCAGTACTTC
clone_size: NA; v_call: TRBV9; j_call: TRBJ2-1; d_call: NA; cdr3_aa: CASSIDSRANEQFF; cdr3_nt: TGTGCCAGCAGCATCGACTCCCGAGCAAATGAGCAGTTCTTC
clone_size: few; v_call: TRBV28; j_call: TRBJ2-1; d_call: TRBD2; cdr3_aa: CASTPWTSGRHEQFF; cdr3_nt: TGTGCCAGCACCCCGTGGACTAGCGGGAGACATGAGCAGTTCTTC
clone_size: NA; v_call: TRBV28; j_call: TRBJ1-5; d_call: NA; cdr3_aa: CASSWGVGGQPQHF; cdr3_nt: TGTGCCAGCAGTTGGGGGGTAGGCGGTCAGCCCCAGCATTTT
clone_size: few; v_call: TRBV30; j_call: TRBJ2-7; d_call: NA; cdr3_aa: CAFRGLSNEQYF; cdr3_nt: TGTGCCTTCAGGGGTCTGTCCAACGAGCAGTACTTC
clone_size: few; v_call: TRBV4-1; j_call: TRBJ1-4; d_call: NA; cdr3_aa: CASSHPRTQGYNEKLFF; cdr3_nt: TGCGCCAGCAGCCATCCGAGGACACAGGGATACAATGAAAAACTGTTTTTT
clone_size: NA; v_call: TRBV30; j_call: TRBJ2-3; d_call: TRBD2; cdr3_aa: CAWSDERGDADTQYF; cdr3_nt: TGTGCCTGGAGTGACGAGCGGGGCGATGCAGATACGCAGTATTTT
clone_size: NA; v_call: TRBV5-1; j_call: TRBJ2-1; d_call: TRBD2; cdr3_aa: CASSTGLVGHNEQFF; cdr3_nt: TGCGCCAGCAGCACGGGACTAGTGGGCCACAATGAGCAGTTCTTC
clone_size: NA; v_call: TRBV7-6; j_call: TRBJ2-7; d_call: TRBD2; cdr3_aa: CASSILVGAGKGTREQYF; cdr3_nt: TGTGCCAGCAGCATCCTCGTGGGAGCGGGGAAGGGGACGCGCGAGCAGTACTTC
clone_size: NA; v_call: TRBV5-1; j_call: TRBJ1-1; d_call: NA; cdr3_aa: CASSGAPGNTEAFF; cdr3_nt: TGCGCCAGCTCAGGGGCCCCAGGGAACACTGAAGCTTTCTTT
clone_size: NA; v_call: TRBV27; j_call: TRBJ2-1; d_call: TRBD2; cdr3_aa: CASSPLAGGVNEQFF; cdr3_nt: TGTGCCAGCAGTCCGCTAGCGGGGGGAGTAAATGAGCAGTTCTTC
clone_size: NA; v_call: TRBV4-2; j_call: TRBJ2-5; d_call: TRBD2; cdr3_aa: CASSQEVGGETQYF; cdr3_nt: TGTGCCAGCAGCCAAGAGGTGGGAGGGGAGACCCAGTACTTC
clone_size: once; v_call: TRBV27; j_call: TRBJ1-2; d_call: NA; cdr3_aa: CASSLKGVYGYTF; cdr3_nt: TGTGCCAGCAGTTTAAAAGGGGTGTATGGCTACACCTTC
clone_size: NA; v_call: TRBV19; j_call: TRBJ1-5; d_call: TRBD1; cdr3_aa: CASSMRAGGRNQPQHF; cdr3_nt: TGTGCCAGTAGTATGCGGGCAGGGGGCCGCAATCAGCCCCAGCATTTT
clone_size: NA; v_call: TRBV7-9; j_call: TRBJ2-7; d_call: NA; cdr3_aa: CASSPRDYEQYF; cdr3_nt: TGTGCCAGCAGCCCCCGGGACTACGAGCAGTACTTC
clone_size: few; v_call: TRBV6-6; j_call: TRBJ2-3; d_call: TRBD2; cdr3_aa: CASTVIGGAGDTQYF; cdr3_nt: TGTGCCAGCACAGTAATCGGGGGGGCGGGGGATACGCAGTATTTT
clone_size: NA; v_call: TRBV2; j_call: TRBJ1-4; d_call: NA; cdr3_aa: CASSEGVYEKLFF; cdr3_nt: TGTGCCAGCAGTGAAGGAGTATACGAAAAACTGTTTTTT
clone_size: NA; v_call: TRBV6-5; j_call: TRBJ1-2; d_call: NA; cdr3_aa: CASSYSHADMVYGYTF; cdr3_nt: TGTGCCAGCAGTTACTCGCACGCTGACATGGTCTATGGCTACACCTTC
clone_size: NA; v_call: TRBV7-2; j_call: TRBJ2-5; d_call: TRBD2; cdr3_aa: CASSLGTSGLVTQYF; cdr3_nt: TGTGCCAGCAGCCTCGGGACTAGCGGATTGGTGACCCAGTACTTC
clone_size: NA; v_call: TRBV29-1; j_call: TRBJ1-4; d_call: TRBD1; cdr3_aa: CSVGQGNEKLFF; cdr3_nt: TGCAGCGTTGGACAGGGTAATGAAAAACTGTTTTTT
clone_size: NA; v_call: TRBV18; j_call: TRBJ2-1; d_call: TRBD2; cdr3_aa: CASSPPSGGAVNEQFF; cdr3_nt: TGTGCCAGCTCACCACCAAGCGGGGGGGCCGTCAATGAGCAGTTCTTC
clone_size: once; v_call: TRBV11-2; j_call: TRBJ2-3; d_call: TRBD2; cdr3_aa: CASSGATQKREGGTDTQYF; cdr3_nt: TGTGCCAGCAGCGGAGCTACCCAGAAGCGGGAGGGTGGAACAGATACGCAGTATTTT
clone_size: NA; v_call: TRBV29-1; j_call: TRBJ2-7; d_call: TRBD1; cdr3_aa: CSAFFGTGYEQYF; cdr3_nt: TGCAGCGCCTTTTTTGGGACAGGCTACGAGCAGTACTTC
clone_size: many; v_call: TRBV10-3; j_call: TRBJ1-1; d_call: NA; cdr3_aa: CAISDRTNTEAFF; cdr3_nt: TGTGCCATCAGTGATCGGACTAACACTGAAGCTTTCTTT